This T cell receptor beta chain was sequenced in a study of blood T cell repertoires in COVID-19. Study overall: Whether acute or convalescent, the COVID-19 samples came from the United States, Italy and Spain. Sample material is recorded as cDNA or gDNA derived from T cells, B-cell-depleted T cells, or PBMCs.

Original processing notes: Quantification of nucleated cells was approximated via reference gene primer amplification. Clones were read by immunoSEQ multiplex PCR, and TCRdb kept only the in-frame ones, dropping some. That table is the source of V, J and clone size, and D and trimming were worked out from the DNA. This table has approximately 110,000 clones, roughly 81% appearing once. V was cut by 7 bases and J by 3 bases, with 18 bases left in between. CDR3 length equals 15 residues. The germline gives CDR1 MDHEN, CDR2 SYDVKM. This chain connects TRBV28 to TRBJ1-2; maybe TRBD1 (5 bases). The sequence was obtained from a human donor in a cohort sampled during active COVID-19. The specimen was peripheral blood. This CDR3 reads CASTTPGGSDYGYTF. The DNA for the CDR3 is TGTGCCAGCACCACCCCCGGGGGGTCGGACTATGGCTACACCTTC.